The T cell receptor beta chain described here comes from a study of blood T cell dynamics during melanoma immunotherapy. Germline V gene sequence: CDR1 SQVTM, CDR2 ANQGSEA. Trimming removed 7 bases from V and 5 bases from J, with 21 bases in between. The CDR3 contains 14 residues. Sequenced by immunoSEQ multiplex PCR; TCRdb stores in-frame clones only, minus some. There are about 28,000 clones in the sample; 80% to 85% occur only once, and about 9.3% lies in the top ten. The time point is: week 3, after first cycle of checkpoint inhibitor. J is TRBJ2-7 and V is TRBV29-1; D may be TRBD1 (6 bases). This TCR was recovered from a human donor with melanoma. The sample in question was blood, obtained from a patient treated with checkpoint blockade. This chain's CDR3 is CSAGGQGVANEQYF. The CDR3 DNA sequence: TGCAGCGCTGGGGGCCAGGGTGTGGCTAACGAGCAGTACTTC.